This T cell receptor (beta chain) came from a study of identifying expanded T cells in peripheral blood. General study findings and limits: Variance in clone template counts between roughly two-week samples significantly increased with total template count across all healthy donors.

Some clones are missing from TCRdb's copy, which holds only in-frame ones; the method was immunoSEQ multiplex PCR. The repertoire holds about 74,000 clones, with about 83% as singletons. This clone occurred once. Its antigen remains unidentified. Trimming shortened V by 1 base and J by 0 bases, and 6 bases separated the two germline ends. Germline V gives CDR1 SGHAT, CDR2 FQNNGV. This CDR3 comprises 15 residues. V and J are TRBV11-2 and TRBJ1-4; D remains unclear. The sequenced sample consisted of blood. This clonotype originated in a person aged 18 to 75 in good health. The CDR3 here is CASSLGRATNEKLFF. The DNA for the CDR3 is TGTGCCAGCAGCTTAGGGAGGGCAACTAATGAAAAACTGTTTTTT.